Below, 10 T cell receptor beta chains from the same sample are listed, as sequenced in a study of T cell responses to AZD1222 COVID-19 vaccine. Measured with immunoSEQ multiplex PCR; TCRdb has only the in-frame clones, and not every one. The table records around 160,000 clones, about 90% of them present only once. This material consisted of peripheral blood, taken 28 days after the second AZD1222 dose. All receptors derive from an adult who received the AZD1222 COVID-19 vaccine.

The chain employs TRBV7-7 and TRBJ1-5; perhaps TRBD1 as D (5 bases). This CDR3 has 18 amino acids. V was clipped by 1 base and J by 3 bases, with 19 bases between them. From germline, CDR1 is SSHAT and CDR2 FNYEAQ (reference sequence). The CDR3: CASSLDATGTDINQPQHF. The CDR3 region has the DNA TGTGCCAGCAGCTTAGATGCCACGGGGACGGATATCAATCAGCCCCAGCATTTT.

The J gene is TRBJ2-7, the V gene TRBV4-1; D is perhaps TRBD1 (6 bases). The germline gives CDR1 MGHRA, CDR2 YSYEKL. The CDR3 covers 15 residues. V lost 5 bases to trimming and J lost 2 bases, with 16 bases between them. CDR3 in DNA: TGCGCCAGCAGCGACAGGCTATCCATTCCCTACGAGCAGTACTTC. Its translation: CASSDRLSIPYEQYF.

The table lists this clone with a count of one. The rearrangement uses TRBV6-5 and TRBJ1-1; a weak D match, TRBD1 (5 bases). The ends were cut back, 6 bases at V and 1 base at J, with 12 bases in the middle. The germline V gene encodes CDR1 MNHEY and CDR2 SVGAGI. The CDR3 covers 14 residues. The CDR3 spells CASSSTAKNTEAFF. CDR3 coding DNA: TGTGCCAGCAGCTCGACAGCTAAGAACACTGAAGCTTTCTTT.

V gene TRBV6-6 combines with J gene TRBJ1-2; D is unresolved. V was cut by 2 bases and J by 4 bases, with 14 bases left in between. The CDR3 runs 15 residues. Germline loops: CDR1 MNHNY, CDR2 SVGAGI (reference sequence). CDR3 sequence (DNA): TGTGCCAGCAGTTACGGTCCACTCTCTAGCTATGGCTACACCTTC. Protein product: CASSYGPLSSYGYTF.

The chain links TRBV28 to TRBJ1-2, with TRBD1 matching 10 bases. The germline gives CDR1 MDHEN, CDR2 SYDVKM. With 5 bases clipped from V and 4 bases from J, the junction kept 4 bases outside the gene matches. The CDR3 consists of 14 residues. The CDR3 DNA follows: TGTGCCAGCAGTCCAGGGACAGGGGTCTATGGCTACACCTTC. Its protein is CASSPGTGVYGYTF.

The chain combines TRBV10-3 with TRBJ1-1; tentative D call: TRBD1 (5 bases). CDR1 ENHRY and CDR2 SYGVKD come from the germline V gene. V lost 7 bases and J lost 4, with 16 bases in between. This CDR3 has 14 residues. The chain's CDR3 is CAINRGGGSTEAFF. CDR3 in DNA: TGTGCCATCAACCGTGGGGGGGGGAGCACTGAAGCTTTCTTT.

The rearrangement uses TRBV5-1 and TRBJ2-2; 8 bases agree with TRBD1. V gave up 0 bases and J gave up 5 bases; unmatched junction bases: 0. The germline V gene encodes CDR1 SGHRS and CDR2 YFSETQ. The CDR3 extends over 14 amino acids. CDR3 sequence reads: CASSLGQGTGELFF. The CDR3 DNA reads as TGCGCCAGCAGCTTGGGACAGGGGACCGGGGAGCTGTTTTTT.

The J gene is TRBJ1-6, the V gene TRBV11-2, with a possible D match to TRBD1 (6 bases). The V end lost 1 base, the J end lost 8 bases, and 18 bases lay between the germline ends. Germline V gene lookup returns CDR1 SGHAT and CDR2 FQNNGV. The length of the CDR3 is 17 residues. The CDR3 loop is CASSLAGEKYRYSPLHF. The CDR3 DNA reads TGTGCCAGCAGCTTAGCAGGGGAAAAGTACAGATATTCACCCCTCCACTTT.

The chain couples TRBV2 to TRBJ2-7, with D unclear. CDR1 and CDR2 (germline): SNHLY, FYNNEI. V gave up 0 bases and J gave up 6 bases, with 3 bases separating them. The CDR3 has 11 residues. The CDR3 spells CASSEAGEQYF. The CDR3 region has the DNA TGTGCCAGCAGTGAAGCGGGCGAGCAGTACTTC. The whole variable domain, remainder taken from reference TRBV2 and TRBJ2-7, is EPEVTQTPSHQVTQMGQEVILRCVPISNHLYFYWYRQILGQKVEFLVSFYNNEISEKSEIFDDQFSVERPDGSNFTLKIRSTKLEDSAMYFCASSEAGEQYFGPGTRLTVT.

CDR3 DNA: TGCGCCAGCAGCAGAATCCTAGACCAGGGGGCAGGCACAGATACGCAGTATTTT. This gives the protein CASSRILDQGAGTDTQYF. The chain combines TRBV5-1 with TRBJ2-3; the match to TRBD1 covers 8 bases. Germline V CDR1 and CDR2: SGHRS, YFSETQ. The CDR3 consists of 18 residues. V lost 4 bases to trimming and J lost 1 base; unmatched junction nucleotides: 14.